The 20 T cell receptor beta chains presented below share a single source sample, sequenced in a study of CD8 T cells in Susac syndrome. The authors reverse transcribed about 0.5 to 1 ug RNA with random hexamers. TCRdb redid the calling of the immunoSEQ multiplex PCR reads with MiXCR, one entry per CDR3 protein. This table holds over 140,000 distinct CDR3 sequences, 95% found once. Sequencing was done on a sample of CD4+ T cells from PBMCs. The receptors here all came from a human donor with Susac syndrome.

The CDR3 nucleotides read TGTGCCAGCAGTGGGGATCCGGGACAGCAGCAGTACTTC. It is translated as CASSGDPGQQQYF. The chain carries TRBV6-1 and TRBJ2-7, with 7 bases fitting TRBD1. The CDR3 runs 13 residues. Trimming cost V 4 bases and J 8 bases; bases outside gene matches: 8. The germline V gene has CDR1 MNHNS and CDR2 SASEGT.

The rearrangement links TRBV10-3 to TRBJ1-2; TRBD1 aligns across 8 bases. The junction had 10 bases not matched to a gene; V was cut back by 7 bases and J by 3 bases. Germline V gene sequence: CDR1 ENHRY, CDR2 SYGVKD. CDR3 length equals 15 residues. CDR3 amino acids: CAITDPGGADYGYTF. Here the CDR3 DNA reads TGTGCCATCACCGACCCAGGGGGCGCCGACTATGGCTACACCTTC.

The rearrangement uses TRBV30 and TRBJ1-1, with TRBD1 matching 8 bases. CDR1 is GTSNPN and CDR2 is SVGIG in the germline V gene (reference sequence). The CDR3 is 13 residues long. V shed 7 bases and J 4 bases; nucleotides not matched to a gene: 8. In nucleotides, the CDR3 is TGTGCCTATTGCAAGGACAGGGCCACTGAAGCTTTCTTT. Translation gives CAYCKDRATEAFF.

This sequence joins TRBV3-1 and TRBJ1-2; perhaps TRBD1 as D (6 bases). The V gene's germline CDR1 is LGHDT and CDR2 YNNKEL (reference sequence). The length of the CDR3 is 15 residues. V was clipped by 4 bases and J by 4 bases, with 16 bases between them. The DNA of the CDR3 is TGTGCCAGCAGCCTACGGGGGGCGGACCCCTATGGCTACACCTTC. Protein sequence: CASSLRGADPYGYTF.

This clonotype came up once. The J gene is TRBJ1-2, the V gene TRBV7-2; no reliable D call. Germline V gene sequence: CDR1 SGHTA, CDR2 FQGNSA. Trimming removed 4 bases at V and 2 bases at J, with 14 bases between. CDR3 length: 15 amino acids. CDR3 in DNA: TGTGCCAGCAGCTCCTCCTGGGCCGCGAACTATGGCTACACCTTC. Its translation is CASSSSWAANYGYTF.

The chain is built from TRBV30 and TRBJ1-2; D is undetermined. The CDR3 extends over 12 amino acids. Trimming took off 5 bases at V and 1 base at J, with 8 bases between the two ends. Germline CDR1 reads GTSNPN; CDR2 reads SVGIG (reference sequence). CDR3 bases: TGTGCCTGGGCGGGAATTAACTATGGCTACACCTTC. It translates to CAWAGINYGYTF. Based on the CDR3 plus reference TRBV30 and TRBJ1-2, the full variable domain is SQTIHQWPATLVQPVGSPLSLECTVEGTSNPNLYWYRQAAGRGLQLLFYSVGIGQISSEVPQNLSASRPQDRQFILSSKKLLLSDSGFYLCAWAGINYGYTFGSGTRLTVV.

The chain employs TRBV2 and TRBJ2-3; D ambiguous. The CDR3 extends over 14 amino acids. The germline V gene encodes CDR1 SNHLY and CDR2 FYNNEI. The V gene lost 7 bases and the J gene lost 0 bases, with 11 bases spanning the gap. This CDR3 reads CASMIDTSTDTQYF. The CDR3 region has the DNA TGTGCCAGCATGATCGATACTAGCACAGATACGCAGTATTTT.

The chain recombines TRBV29-1 with TRBJ2-5; the D gene is possibly TRBD1 (5 bases). CDR3 length: 14 amino acids. Between the trimmed V and J ends, which lost 4 bases and 4 bases, there was a span of 16 bases. The germline gives CDR1 SQVTM, CDR2 ANQGSEA. CDR3: CSVVIRGLRETQYF. The CDR3, as DNA: TGCAGCGTTGTAATAAGGGGTCTGAGAGAGACCCAGTACTTC. Together with reference TRBV29-1 and TRBJ2-5, the CDR3 gives the full variable domain: SAVISQKPSRDICQRGTSLTIQCQVDSQVTMMFWYRQQPGQSLTLIATANQGSEATYESGFVIDKFPISRPNLTFSTLTVSNMSPEDSSIYLCSVVIRGLRETQYFGPGTRLLVL.

This clonotype was seen just once. The chain recombines TRBV20-1 with TRBJ2-2, with 13 bases that match TRBD2. J lost 2 bases, V lost 1 base, and 4 bases had no gene match. The length of the CDR3 is 17 residues. In germline, CDR1 is DFQATT, CDR2 SNEGSKA (reference sequence). CDR3 sequence: CSARAGLAGVNTGELFF. As DNA, the CDR3 is TGCAGTGCTAGAGCTGGACTAGCGGGAGTCAACACCGGGGAGCTGTTTTTT.

Worth noting for this clonotype: Germline is not matched at one junction end, which may reflect a read error. The chain joins TRBV30 to TRBJ1-2, with a tentative D call TRBD1 (5 bases). The germline V gene encodes CDR1 GTSNPN and CDR2 SVGIG (reference sequence). CDR3 length equals 12 residues. The CDR3 nucleotides are TGTGCCTGGAGTTCGGGACCGGGACCACGAGAATTC. Its translation: CAWSSGPGPREF.

The V gene is TRBV4-3, the J gene TRBJ2-7; 9 positions match TRBD1. Germline V lookup: CDR1 LGHNA, CDR2 YSLEER. V shed 4 bases and J 3 bases; nucleotides not matched to a gene: 7. This CDR3 has 15 amino acids. For the CDR3, the DNA is TGCGCCAGCAGCCTAGAACAGGGGGCTAACTACGAGCAGTACTTC. It translates to CASSLEQGANYEQYF.

This chain joins TRBV5-5 and TRBJ1-1; 8 nucleotides line up with TRBD1. The germline V gene encodes CDR1 SGHKS and CDR2 YYEKEE (reference sequence). V lost 4 bases, J lost 0 bases, and 8 bases stayed unmatched. The CDR3 sequence is 16 residues long. CDR3 sequence (DNA): TGTGCCAGCAGCCCCGGACAGGGCGGGATGAACACTGAAGCTTTCTTT. As protein: CASSPGQGGMNTEAFF.

V is TRBV3-1 and J is TRBJ2-1; 9 positions match TRBD1. The germline V gene has CDR1 LGHDT and CDR2 YNNKEL (reference sequence). This CDR3 is 15 amino acids long. After removal of 3 bases from V and 2 bases from J, the junction contained 2 bases not matched to a gene. The CDR3 DNA reads as TGTGCCAGCAGCCAGGGACAGGGCCCCTACAATGAGCAGTTCTTC. Protein product: CASSQGQGPYNEQFF.

This clonotype was counted once. The chain recombines TRBV5-5 with TRBJ2-5, with 7 positions matching TRBD1. Germline CDR1 and CDR2: SGHKS and YYEKEE (reference sequence). There are 14 residues in the CDR3. After removal of 0 bases from V and 4 bases from J, the junction contained 3 bases not matched to a gene. CDR3 in amino acids: CASSLAQGSETQYF. The CDR3 region has the DNA TGTGCCAGCAGCTTGGCACAGGGGTCAGAGACCCAGTACTTC.

V usage is TRBV11-2 and J usage is TRBJ2-2; D unclear. V lost 0 bases and J lost 0, with 5 bases in between. There are 15 residues in the CDR3. CDR1 is SGHAT, CDR2 FQNNGV, per germline. The CDR3: CASSLETANTGELFF. CDR3 bases: TGTGCCAGCAGCTTAGAGACGGCGAACACCGGGGAGCTGTTTTTT.

This chain connects TRBV5-6 to TRBJ1-1; D might be TRBD1 (5 bases). The V gene's germline CDR1 is SGHDT and CDR2 YYEEEE. V was cut by 6 bases and J by 10 bases, with 22 bases left in between. CDR3 size: 14 residues. In DNA, the CDR3 is TGTGCCAGCAACCAACGGATGGGGGACCCCGGAGCTTTCTTT. Encoded protein: CASNQRMGDPGAFF. Based on the CDR3 plus reference TRBV5-6 and TRBJ1-1, the full variable domain is DAGVTQSPTHLIKTRGQQVTLRCSPKSGHDTVSWYQQALGQGPQFIFQYYEEEERQRGNFPDRFSGHQFPNYSSELNVNALLLGDSALYLCASNQRMGDPGAFFGQGTRLTVV.

This chain uses TRBV20-1 with TRBJ1-1; weak D call: TRBD1 (5 bases). The CDR3 length is 15 residues. Germline CDR1 DFQATT, CDR2 SNEGSKA (reference sequence). V lost 6 bases, J lost 3 bases, and 20 bases lay in between. CDR3 protein: CSATPLSDRDTEAFF. In nucleotides, the CDR3 is TGCAGTGCCACACCTCTGAGCGACAGAGACACTGAAGCTTTCTTT.

The chain joins TRBV5-1 to TRBJ1-4; 7 nucleotides line up with TRBD1. CDR1 and CDR2 from the germline V gene are SGHRS and YFSETQ. Trimming removed 3 bases from V and 10 bases from J; junction bases left unmatched: 15. This CDR3 has 16 residues. Here the CDR3 DNA reads TGCGCCAGCAGCTACGGACAGGAGACCATGGTCGGAAAACTGTTTTTT. Protein product: CASSYGQETMVGKLFF.

The V gene is TRBV28, the J gene TRBJ1-2; D ambiguous. With 3 bases removed from V and 4 bases from J, the gap between germline ends came to 6 bases. Germline CDR1 is MDHEN and CDR2 is SYDVKM. This CDR3 spans 12 amino acids. CDR3 sequence: CASSLAAYGYTF. CDR3 sequence (DNA): TGTGCCAGCAGTTTGGCCGCCTATGGCTACACCTTC.

This clonotype was detected only once. The CDR3 nucleotides are TGCGCCAGCAGCTTAAGCGGGAGGATTCATGAGCAGTTCTTC. It specifies CASSLSGRIHEQFF. V is TRBV5-1 and J is TRBJ2-1; the match to TRBD2 covers 9 bases. Unmatched junction bases numbered 5, after V lost 2 bases and J lost 8 bases. The germline CDR1 and CDR2 sequences are SGHRS and YFSETQ. The CDR3 sequence is 14 residues long. The entire variable domain, with the rest obtained from reference TRBV5-1 and TRBJ2-1, is as follows: KAGVTQTPRYLIKTRGQQVTLSCSPISGHRSVSWYQQTPGQGLQFLFEYFSETQRNKGNFPGRFSGRQFSNSRSEMNVSTLELGDSALYLCASSLSGRIHEQFFGPGTRLTVL.